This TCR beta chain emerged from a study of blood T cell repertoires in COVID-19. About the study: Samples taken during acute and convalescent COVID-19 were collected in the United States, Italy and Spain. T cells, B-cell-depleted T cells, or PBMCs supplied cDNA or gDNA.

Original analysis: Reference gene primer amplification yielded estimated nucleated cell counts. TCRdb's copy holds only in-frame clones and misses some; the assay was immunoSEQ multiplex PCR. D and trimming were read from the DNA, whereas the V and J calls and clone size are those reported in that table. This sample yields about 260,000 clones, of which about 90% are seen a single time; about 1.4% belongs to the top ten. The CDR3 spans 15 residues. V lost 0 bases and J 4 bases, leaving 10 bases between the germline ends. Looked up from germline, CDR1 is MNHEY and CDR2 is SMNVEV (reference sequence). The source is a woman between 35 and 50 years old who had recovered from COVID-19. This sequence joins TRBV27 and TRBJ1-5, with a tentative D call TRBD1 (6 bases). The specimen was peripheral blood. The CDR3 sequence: CASSLSRGANQPQHF. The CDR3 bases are TGTGCCAGCAGTTTATCCAGGGGAGCGAATCAGCCCCAGCATTTT.